This T cell receptor beta chain is from a study of T cells expressing NK-cell markers. About this clonotype: Its specificity is not known.

CDR1 is LNHNV, CDR2 YYDKDF, per germline (reference sequence). The CDR3 extends over 15 amino acids. TCRdb re-called the 5' RACE reads and catalogs CDR3 proteins one per entry, DNA excluded. This table lists roughly 420,000 distinct CDR3 sequences. Overall study findings and caveats: The CD3+CD56-NKG2C+ fraction was also led by these clonotypes in several donors.

This receptor was obtained from a woman aged 18 to 75 in good health. The material sequenced was blood T cells: a sorted CD56 or NKG2C T cell subset, CD4+ or CD8+ T cells, or bulk PBMC T cells (not recorded which). V usage is TRBV15 and J usage is TRBJ2-6; the D call from TCRdb, TRBD1, cannot be confirmed without DNA. The CDR3 loop is CATGQGAHGANVLTF.